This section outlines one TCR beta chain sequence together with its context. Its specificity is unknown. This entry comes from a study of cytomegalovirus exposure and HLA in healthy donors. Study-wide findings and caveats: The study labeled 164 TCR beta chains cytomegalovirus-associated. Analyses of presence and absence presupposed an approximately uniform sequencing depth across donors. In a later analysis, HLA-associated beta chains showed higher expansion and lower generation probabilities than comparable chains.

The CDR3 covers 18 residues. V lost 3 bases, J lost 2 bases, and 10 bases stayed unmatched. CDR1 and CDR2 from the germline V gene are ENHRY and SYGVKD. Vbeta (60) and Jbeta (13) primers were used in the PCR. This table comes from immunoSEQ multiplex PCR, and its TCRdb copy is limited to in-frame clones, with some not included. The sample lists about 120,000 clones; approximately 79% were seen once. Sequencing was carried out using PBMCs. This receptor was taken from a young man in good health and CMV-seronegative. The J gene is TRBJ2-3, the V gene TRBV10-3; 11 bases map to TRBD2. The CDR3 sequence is CAISDSQGLAVPTDTQYF. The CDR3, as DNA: TGTGCCATCAGTGACAGCCAGGGACTAGCGGTGCCCACAGATACGCAGTATTTT.